The T cell receptor beta chain described here comes from a study of blood T cell repertoires in COVID-19. As for the study in general: There were acute and convalescent COVID-19 samples, and they came from the United States, Italy and Spain. From T cells, B-cell-depleted T cells, or PBMCs came the material, which was cDNA or gDNA.

In the study's own analysis: It was from reference gene primer amplification that nucleated cell counts were estimated. Libraries were prepared by immunoSEQ multiplex PCR; TCRdb keeps only in-frame clonotypes and omits some of them. That table furnishes V, J and clone size, whereas the DNA furnished D and trimming. The sample has roughly 150,000 clones; 80% are singletons. The germline gives CDR1 SGHAT, CDR2 FQNNGV. J gave up 3 bases and V 1 base, and 9 bases lay outside the gene matches. This CDR3 region has 17 residues. Source material: peripheral blood. This clonotype was sampled from a man aged 60 to 69 with acute or convalescent COVID-19. V usage is TRBV11-2 and J usage is TRBJ1-2; TRBD1 matches 9 bases. Here the CDR3 DNA reads TGTGCCAGCAGCTTAGGCTCCCTCCGGGACAGGGACTATGGCTACACCTTC. Amino acid sequence: CASSLGSLRDRDYGYTF.